The 13 T cell receptor beta chains below come from one sample, sequenced in a study of OX40 agonist ivuxolimab in advanced cancers. Libraries were prepared by immunoSEQ multiplex PCR; TCRdb keeps only in-frame clonotypes and omits some of them. The profile shows just under 65,000 clones, just over 85% of them singletons. Source: CD4+ or CD8+ T cells sorted from blood, taken in a trial of the OX40 agonist ivuxolimab. These receptor sequences come from an adult with an advanced solid tumor such as melanoma, head and neck, liver or kidney cancer.

This chain uses TRBV19 with TRBJ1-1; TRBD1 matches at 7 bases. The CDR3 length is 14 residues. Germline CDR1 reads LNHDA; CDR2 reads SQIVND (reference sequence). Trimming removed 5 bases from V and 2 bases from J; junction bases left unmatched: 5. CDR3 in amino acids: CASSLRDRNTEAFF. The CDR3 DNA follows: TGTGCCAGTAGTTTACGGGACAGAAACACTGAAGCTTTCTTT.

This sequence joins TRBV30 and TRBJ1-5; D is possibly TRBD1 (6 bases). The CDR3 covers 12 residues. The V gene lost 5 bases and the J gene lost 4 bases, with 9 bases spanning the gap. Germline V CDR1 and CDR2: GTSNPN, SVGIG (reference sequence). The CDR3 DNA follows: TGTGCCTGGGGGGGCCGAAATCAGCCCCAGCATTTT. Protein sequence: CAWGGRNQPQHF.

This clone was counted between two and nine times. The gene calls are TRBV7-8 and TRBJ2-1; 8 nucleotides align to TRBD2. From germline, CDR1 is SGHVS and CDR2 FQNEAQ. J was trimmed by 6 bases and V by 5 bases; bases with no gene match: 12. This CDR3 has 16 amino acids. CDR3 bases: TGTGCCAGCAGCCGAGGACTAGCTGGAGGCAGCAATGAGCAGTTCTTC. Translating it yields CASSRGLAGGSNEQFF.

This CDR3 reads CASSDTRSNQPQHF. The CDR3 DNA reads as TGTGCCAGCAGCGACACGAGAAGCAATCAGCCCCAGCATTTT. The chain is built from TRBV6-5 and TRBJ1-5, with D uncertain. The CDR3 sequence is 14 residues long. The germline V gene encodes CDR1 MNHEY and CDR2 SVGAGI. Trimming took 6 bases from V and 1 from J, leaving 10 bases between them.

V and J are TRBV7-2 and TRBJ2-1; TRBD1 matches at 9 bases. CDR3 length: 17 residues. V lost 4 bases, J lost 7 bases, and 14 bases stayed unmatched. The germline V gene has CDR1 SGHTA and CDR2 FQGNSA. The CDR3, as DNA: TGTGCCAGCAGCTCGAACGGACCCGGGACAGGGTTAAATGAGCAGTTCTTC. It codes for CASSSNGPGTGLNEQFF. The entire variable domain, with the rest obtained from reference TRBV7-2 and TRBJ2-1, is as follows: GAGVSQSPSNKVTEKGKDVELRCDPISGHTALYWYRQSLGQGLEFLIYFQGNSAPDKSGLPSDRFSAERTGGSVSTLTIQRTQQEDSAVYLCASSSNGPGTGLNEQFFGPGTRLTVL.

The chain uses TRBV1 and TRBJ2-7; the listed D gene, TRBD1, was not tested against the DNA. TRBV1 is given as a pseudogene. The CDR3 has 15 residues. DNA of the CDR3: TGCACCAGCACCCAAACAGGGGGCGCCTCCGGCGAGCAGTACTTC. Translated, it gives CTSTQTGGASGEQYF.

The chain carries TRBV6-5 and TRBJ2-1; TRBD1 matches at 10 bases. V lost 5 bases and J lost 9; bases outside the gene matches: 10. Germline CDR1 and CDR2: MNHEY and SVGAGI. CDR3 length: 15 amino acids. The DNA for the CDR3 is TGTGCCAGCAGTCCGCGCCGGACAGGGGGGGGTGAGCAGTTCTTC. Protein sequence: CASSPRRTGGGEQFF.

CDR3 protein: CASSLQTGSTEAFF. Written as DNA, the CDR3 is TGTGCCAGCTCACTTCAAACAGGGTCGACTGAAGCTTTCTTT. The genes are TRBV18 and TRBJ1-1, with a tentative D call TRBD1 (6 bases). Germline CDR1 KGHSH, CDR2 LQKENI. The CDR3 sequence is 14 residues long. The V and J ends lost 4 bases and 5 bases respectively, with 14 bases between them.

The chain couples TRBV5-1 to TRBJ2-1; D gene uncertain. V was shortened by 0 bases and J by 1 base, with 11 bases between the two germline ends. Germline CDR1 reads SGHRS; CDR2 reads YFSETQ. The CDR3 has 16 residues. The CDR3 region is CASSLGPGSSYNEQFF. The CDR3 DNA is TGCGCCAGCAGCTTGGGGCCCGGGTCATCCTACAATGAGCAGTTCTTC.

The V call is TRBV5-1, the J call TRBJ1-2; tentatively, D is TRBD1 (5 bases). This CDR3 is built from 14 residues. Trimming removed 1 base at V and 4 bases at J, with 11 bases between. CDR1 and CDR2 (germline): SGHRS, YFSETQ. The CDR3 here is CASSLNGGAYGYTF. CDR3 nucleotides: TGCGCCAGCAGCTTGAATGGGGGTGCCTATGGCTACACCTTC.

The chain has TRBV4-1 and TRBJ1-1; TRBD1 agrees at 8 bases. This CDR3 spans 15 amino acids. V gave up 1 base and J gave up 0 bases; unmatched junction bases: 1. CDR1 and CDR2 (germline): MGHRA, YSYEKL. The CDR3 here is CASSQGDRMNTEAFF. CDR3 coding DNA: TGCGCCAGCAGCCAAGGGGACAGGATGAACACTGAAGCTTTCTTT.

V gene TRBV6-6 combines with J gene TRBJ2-1, with D possibly TRBD2 on 5 matching bases. CDR3 length: 14 amino acids. Between the trimmed V and J ends, which lost 5 bases and 2 bases, there was a span of 10 bases. From germline, CDR1 is MNHNY and CDR2 SVGAGI (reference sequence). The CDR3 loop reads CASSTRAPYNEQFF. The CDR3 bases are TGTGCCAGCAGTACTAGGGCCCCCTACAATGAGCAGTTCTTC.

The chain couples TRBV2 to TRBJ2-1; D is unresolved. Germline V gene lookup returns CDR1 SNHLY and CDR2 FYNNEI. CDR3 size: 16 residues. The ends were cut back, 2 bases at V and 4 bases at J, with 15 bases in the middle. The CDR3 DNA reads TGTGCCAGCAGTGAACGCCCCCCGACGACGTACAATGAGCAGTTCTTC. It codes for CASSERPPTTYNEQFF. Supplemented by reference TRBV2 and TRBJ2-1, the full variable domain reads EPEVTQTPSHQVTQMGQEVILRCVPISNHLYFYWYRQILGQKVEFLVSFYNNEISEKSEIFDDQFSVERPDGSNFTLKIRSTKLEDSAMYFCASSERPPTTYNEQFFGPGTRLTVL.